This T cell receptor (beta chain) was observed in a study of blood T cell repertoires in COVID-19. Here immunoSEQ multiplex PCR was the method, and the copy in TCRdb shows in-frame clones only, minus some. The sample has 250,000 or so clones; nearly 90% are singletons. This clonotype was sampled from a woman aged 55-69 years with COVID-19, enrolled during active disease. The specimen sequenced was peripheral blood.

Written as DNA, the CDR3 is TGTGCCAGCAGTCACCCCGAGGGGGTAAGCACTGAAGCTTTCTTT. Translation gives CASSHPEGVSTEAFF. This chain connects TRBV2 to TRBJ1-1; weak D call: TRBD1 (6 bases). CDR1 and CDR2 (germline): SNHLY, FYNNEI. V lost 5 bases to trimming and J lost 4 bases, with 17 bases between them. This CDR3 region has 15 residues. The variable domain in full, completed from reference TRBV2 and TRBJ1-1, reads EPEVTQTPSHQVTQMGQEVILRCVPISNHLYFYWYRQILGQKVEFLVSFYNNEISEKSEIFDDQFSVERPDGSNFTLKIRSTKLEDSAMYFCASSHPEGVSTEAFFGQGTRLTVV.